The rows below give T cell receptor beta chains drawn from one sample of a study of blood T cell repertoires in COVID-19. Assay: immunoSEQ multiplex PCR; the TCRdb copy retains only in-frame clones and omits some. The sample includes roughly 210,000 clones, around four fifths seen only once; the top ten take 10%. Sequencing was done on a sample of peripheral blood. These receptor sequences come from a woman at least 80 years old with COVID-19, enrolled during active disease. Both conserved end residues are part of each CDR3. D genes are given only for firm matches. A row's size may be missing; if present it is once, few, many or a size class.

V gene	J gene	D gene	clone size	CDR3 DNA	CDR3 protein
TRBV4-1	TRBJ2-5	TRBD2	-	TGCGCCAGCAGCCAAATGGGGCGGGGGGGCGTTTCCCAAGAGACCCAGTACTTC	CASSQMGRGGVSQETQYF
TRBV2	TRBJ2-1	TRBD2	-	TGTGCCAGCCGGACTAGCGGGGGCGGTGAGCAGTTCTTC	CASRTSGGGEQFF
TRBV5-1	TRBJ1-6	-	-	TGCGCCAGCAGCTTGGTGAGACAGCCTAATTCACCCCTCCACTTT	CASSLVRQPNSPLHF
TRBV5-1	TRBJ1-2	TRBD1	-	TGCGCCAGCAGCTTGTCGGGGACAGGGCTTTTTTATGGCTACACCTTC	CASSLSGTGLFYGYTF
TRBV5-1	TRBJ2-1	-	-	TGCGCCAGCAGCTCCAAGACAGACAATGAGCAGTTCTTC	CASSSKTDNEQFF
TRBV29-1	TRBJ2-1	TRBD2	-	TGCAGCTCCCGTGCCGGGACTAGCGGCGCGGAGGAGCAGTTCTTC	CSSRAGTSGAEEQFF
TRBV18	TRBJ2-1	-	-	TGTGCCAGCTCACACTTGGACGGAGGGAAGAACAATGAGCAGTTCTTC	CASSHLDGGKNNEQFF
TRBV5-5	TRBJ1-2	-	-	TGTGCCAGCAGCTTGGTTAGCTATGGCTACACCTTC	CASSLVSYGYTF
TRBV14	TRBJ1-6	-	-	TGTGCCAGCAGCCTCATGACGGGTCAATCACCCCTCCACTTT	CASSLMTGQSPLHF
TRBV7-9	TRBJ2-1	-	-	TGTGCCAGCAGCATTCAGGGTAGGGGCTACAATGAGCAGTTCTTC	CASSIQGRGYNEQFF
TRBV25-1	TRBJ1-1	TRBD1	-	TGTGCCAGCAGTGAATACAATCCCCCCCCGGACAGGGAAGCTTTCTTT	CASSEYNPPPDREAFF
TRBV27	TRBJ2-7	TRBD2	-	TGTGCCAGCACCCGCAGGATGACTAGCGGGGGGGCCTTTACATACGAGCAGTACTTC	CASTRRMTSGGAFTYEQYF
TRBV5-5	TRBJ1-5	-	-	TGTGCCAGCAGCTTGGCCGCGGGGAGCAATCAGCCCCAGCATTTT	CASSLAAGSNQPQHF
TRBV11-2	TRBJ1-2	-	-	TGTGCCAGCAGCGGGACAAACTATGGCTACACCTTC	CASSGTNYGYTF
TRBV19	TRBJ2-7	-	-	TGTGCCAGCTTGGGCCAAAACTCCTACGAGCAGTACTTC	CASLGQNSYEQYF
TRBV3-1/TRBV3-2	TRBJ1-6	TRBD1	-	TGTGCCAGCAGTCGGACAGGGGGCAGTTATTCACCCCTCCACTTT	CASSRTGGSYSPLHF
TRBV7-3	TRBJ2-3	TRBD2	-	TGTGCCAGCAGCGTAGCGGGGGGGCGGGCAGATACGCAGTATTTT	CASSVAGGRADTQYF
TRBV7-2	TRBJ2-1	-	-	TGTGCCAGCAGCTTCCGTAGACAGGACTACAATGAGCAGTTCTTC	CASSFRRQDYNEQFF
TRBV29-1	TRBJ1-2	-	-	TGCAGCGTTGAAGGGGGTTCTAGGCAGGGATATGGCTACACCTTC	CSVEGGSRQGYGYTF
TRBV29-1	TRBJ2-5	TRBD2	few	TGCAGCGTCTCCGGGACTAGCAACCAAGAGACCCAGTACTTC	CSVSGTSNQETQYF
TRBV15	TRBJ2-5	-	-	TGTGCCACCAGCAGGAAACCAGCGGAGACCCAGTACTTC	CATSRKPAETQYF